This is a list of T cell receptor beta chains from one sample in a study of OX40 agonist ivuxolimab in advanced cancers. The repertoire was sequenced with immunoSEQ multiplex PCR; TCRdb's copy has only in-frame clones and lacks some. The sample comprises some 59,000 clones, around 84% of which are singletons, and 2% to 3% rests with the top ten. The sample here was CD4+ or CD8+ T cells sorted from blood, taken in a trial of the OX40 agonist ivuxolimab. The receptors shown here come from an adult with an advanced solid tumor such as melanoma, head and neck, liver or kidney cancer. Each CDR3 is given with its conserved first and last residue. The order of the fields is D gene, clone size, V gene, J gene, CDR3 DNA, CDR3 protein. A D gene is named only where the DNA matches it firmly. Not every row has a clone size; where given, it reads once, few, many or a size class.

D gene: TRBD2
clone size: -
V gene: TRBV7-3
J gene: TRBJ2-1
CDR3 DNA: TGTGCCAGCAGCCAAGGGCGGGGGGCTTACAATGAGCAGTTCTTC
CDR3 protein: CASSQGRGAYNEQFF

D gene: -
clone size: few
V gene: TRBV5-1
J gene: TRBJ1-2
CDR3 DNA: TGCGCCAGCAGCTCGGGCCGGGGCCGAGGTGTTGGCTACACCTTC
CDR3 protein: CASSSGRGRGVGYTF

D gene: -
clone size: few
V gene: TRBV7-9
J gene: TRBJ1-5
CDR3 DNA: TGTGCCAGCAGCTTAGACGGAAATCAGCCCCAGCATTTT
CDR3 protein: CASSLDGNQPQHF

D gene: -
clone size: -
V gene: TRBV5-8
J gene: TRBJ1-1
CDR3 DNA: TGTGCCAGCCCTCGGAACAGGGAGTGGGGCACTGAAGCTTTCTTT
CDR3 protein: CASPRNREWGTEAFF

D gene: -
clone size: -
V gene: TRBV9
J gene: TRBJ2-6
CDR3 DNA: TGTGCCAGCGGGCCGGGACCCTCTGGGGCCAACGTCCTGACTTTC
CDR3 protein: CASGPGPSGANVLTF

D gene: -
clone size: -
V gene: TRBV20-1
J gene: TRBJ1-1
CDR3 DNA: TGCAGTGCTCGCCTTAACACTGAAGCTTTCTTT
CDR3 protein: CSARLNTEAFF

D gene: -
clone size: -
V gene: TRBV10-3
J gene: TRBJ1-6
CDR3 DNA: TGTGCCATCAGTGAGGAACTTCAGGGGTCACCCCTCCACTTT
CDR3 protein: CAISEELQGSPLHF

D gene: TRBD1
clone size: -
V gene: TRBV7-8
J gene: TRBJ1-5
CDR3 DNA: TGTGCCAGCAGCTTAGCACGGGGGACAGCCTATCAGCCCCAGCATTTT
CDR3 protein: CASSLARGTAYQPQHF

D gene: TRBD1
clone size: once
V gene: TRBV6-6
J gene: TRBJ1-1
CDR3 DNA: TGTGCCAGCAGTGGGGACAGGGGCTACGGCACTGAAGCTTTCTTT
CDR3 protein: CASSGDRGYGTEAFF

D gene: -
clone size: -
V gene: TRBV19
J gene: TRBJ1-5
CDR3 DNA: TGTGCCAGTAGTATAGATATTCCCCGGGGAAATCAGCCCCAGCATTTT
CDR3 protein: CASSIDIPRGNQPQHF

D gene: -
clone size: medium-sized
V gene: TRBV11-1
J gene: TRBJ2-7
CDR3 DNA: TGTGCCAGCAGCTACATTAGGGGCTACGAGCAGTACTTC
CDR3 protein: CASSYIRGYEQYF

D gene: TRBD1
clone size: -
V gene: TRBV18
J gene: TRBJ2-1
CDR3 DNA: TGTGCCAGCTCACCACTTAGACAGGGATACAATGAGCAGTTCTTC
CDR3 protein: CASSPLRQGYNEQFF

D gene: -
clone size: once
V gene: TRBV25-1
J gene: TRBJ1-5
CDR3 DNA: TGTGCCAGCAGTGACGGCAGCTACAATCAGCCCCAGCATTTT
CDR3 protein: CASSDGSYNQPQHF

D gene: -
clone size: -
V gene: TRBV4-2
J gene: TRBJ2-2
CDR3 DNA: TGTGCCAGCAGCCAAGGGGGGGGCCCTGACACCGGGGAGCTGTTTTTT
CDR3 protein: CASSQGGGPDTGELFF

D gene: -
clone size: -
V gene: TRBV7-2
J gene: TRBJ1-6
CDR3 DNA: TGTGCCAGCAGCTTCCCGGCCGCCGGGAGCTCCTATAATTCACCCCTCCACTTT
CDR3 protein: CASSFPAAGSSYNSPLHF

D gene: TRBD1
clone size: -
V gene: TRBV2
J gene: TRBJ1-5
CDR3 DNA: TGTGCCAGCAGCCCGGGACAGGGGTACTCTTTTCAGCCCCAGCATTTT
CDR3 protein: CASSPGQGYSFQPQHF

D gene: TRBD2
clone size: once
V gene: TRBV9
J gene: TRBJ2-3
CDR3 DNA: TGTGCCAGCAGCCGACCGGGGGGTGGAGGCACAGATACGCAGTATTTT
CDR3 protein: CASSRPGGGGTDTQYF

D gene: -
clone size: -
V gene: TRBV4-1
J gene: TRBJ2-3
CDR3 DNA: TGCGCCAGCAGCCAAGCTTTACGGAGCACAGATACGCAGTATTTT
CDR3 protein: CASSQALRSTDTQYF

D gene: -
clone size: -
V gene: TRBV11-2
J gene: TRBJ2-5
CDR3 DNA: TGTGCCAGCAGCCGACCTGTAGAGACCCAGTACTTC
CDR3 protein: CASSRPVETQYF

D gene: -
clone size: -
V gene: TRBV7-8
J gene: TRBJ2-3
CDR3 DNA: TGTGCCAGCAGCTTAAACAAAGGGGGAGATACGCAGTATTTT
CDR3 protein: CASSLNKGGDTQYF

D gene: -
clone size: -
V gene: TRBV19
J gene: TRBJ2-1
CDR3 DNA: TGTGCCAGTAGTAGGGGTCCGAACAATGAGCAGTTCTTC
CDR3 protein: CASSRGPNNEQFF

D gene: -
clone size: -
V gene: TRBV28
J gene: TRBJ1-1
CDR3 DNA: TGTGCCAGCAGTTTACTCAGTCCGAACACTGAAGCTTTCTTT
CDR3 protein: CASSLLSPNTEAFF

D gene: -
clone size: -
V gene: TRBV4-2
J gene: TRBJ1-2
CDR3 DNA: TGTGCCAGCAGCCAGGCCGACACATCAGGCTACACCTTC
CDR3 protein: CASSQADTSGYTF

D gene: -
clone size: -
V gene: TRBV5-1
J gene: TRBJ1-1
CDR3 DNA: TGCGCCAGCAGCCCCAGACGGGCGGTGAACACTGAAGCTTTCTTT
CDR3 protein: CASSPRRAVNTEAFF

D gene: -
clone size: once
V gene: TRBV19
J gene: TRBJ1-5
CDR3 DNA: TGTGCCAGTAGTATAATCGTCAGCACAGGGCGAACGGAACAGCCCCAGCATTTT
CDR3 protein: CASSIIVSTGRTEQPQHF

D gene: -
clone size: -
V gene: TRBV6-1
J gene: TRBJ1-3
CDR3 DNA: TGTGCCAGCAGAATCGACTTAAGCTCTGGAAACACCATATATTTT
CDR3 protein: CASRIDLSSGNTIYF

D gene: -
clone size: -
V gene: TRBV2
J gene: TRBJ1-2
CDR3 DNA: TGTGCCAGCAGTGAAAGTGGCAGCCTCTATGGCTACACCTTC
CDR3 protein: CASSESGSLYGYTF

D gene: -
clone size: -
V gene: TRBV6-5
J gene: TRBJ2-7
CDR3 DNA: TGTGCCAGCAGTCGTCTAGGCCCACAGCAGTACTTC
CDR3 protein: CASSRLGPQQYF

D gene: TRBD2
clone size: -
V gene: TRBV9
J gene: TRBJ2-5
CDR3 DNA: TGTGCCAGCAGCGTAGGACTAGCGGGGGCCGGGCCCCAAGAGACCCAGTACTTC
CDR3 protein: CASSVGLAGAGPQETQYF

D gene: TRBD1
clone size: -
V gene: TRBV5-6
J gene: TRBJ1-1
CDR3 DNA: TGTGCCAGCAGCGAGGGGGCTCTGGCTTTCTTT
CDR3 protein: CASSEGALAFF

D gene: -
clone size: few
V gene: TRBV6-5
J gene: TRBJ1-2
CDR3 DNA: TGTGCCAGCAGTTACGGACAGTACTATGGCTACACCTTC
CDR3 protein: CASSYGQYYGYTF

D gene: -
clone size: -
V gene: TRBV27
J gene: TRBJ2-7
CDR3 DNA: TGTGCCAGCAGTTTATTGGGCTACGAGCAGTACTTC
CDR3 protein: CASSLLGYEQYF

D gene: TRBD1
clone size: -
V gene: TRBV5-1
J gene: TRBJ2-7
CDR3 DNA: TGCGCCAGCAGCGGACAGGGCTACGAGCAGTACTTC
CDR3 protein: CASSGQGYEQYF

D gene: -
clone size: -
V gene: TRBV9
J gene: TRBJ1-3
CDR3 DNA: TGTGCCAGCAGCGTAGGCGGGGGCGCGGTTGGAAACACCATATATTTT
CDR3 protein: CASSVGGGAVGNTIYF

D gene: -
clone size: -
V gene: TRBV7-9
J gene: TRBJ2-5
CDR3 DNA: TGTGCCAGCAGCTTAGCGAAGGCAGCGACGGGAGAGACCCAGTACTTC
CDR3 protein: CASSLAKAATGETQYF

D gene: -
clone size: once
V gene: TRBV5-1
J gene: TRBJ1-6
CDR3 DNA: TGCGCCAGCACCCCCGGGATCTATAATTCACCCCTCCACTTT
CDR3 protein: CASTPGIYNSPLHF

D gene: -
clone size: -
V gene: TRBV11-1
J gene: TRBJ2-7
CDR3 DNA: TGTGCCAGCAGCTTCGAAGGTTCGAGTAACGAGCAGTACTTC
CDR3 protein: CASSFEGSSNEQYF

D gene: -
clone size: -
V gene: TRBV5-4
J gene: TRBJ2-3
CDR3 DNA: TGTGCCAGCAGCCTGGATACAGGGCCGAACACAGATACGCAGTATTTT
CDR3 protein: CASSLDTGPNTDTQYF

D gene: -
clone size: -
V gene: TRBV5-1
J gene: TRBJ1-6
CDR3 DNA: TGCGCCAGCAGCTTGGAGTACGGCCCTAATTCACCCCTCCACTTT
CDR3 protein: CASSLEYGPNSPLHF

D gene: -
clone size: -
V gene: TRBV7-2
J gene: TRBJ1-2
CDR3 DNA: TGTGCCAGCAGCTTAGCGCCGTCGACATCCAACTATGGCTACACCTTC
CDR3 protein: CASSLAPSTSNYGYTF

D gene: TRBD1
clone size: -
V gene: TRBV28
J gene: TRBJ2-7
CDR3 DNA: TGTGCCAGCACCTCACCCGGGACAGAGAGCTCCTACGAGCAGTACTTC
CDR3 protein: CASTSPGTESSYEQYF

D gene: -
clone size: -
V gene: TRBV19
J gene: TRBJ2-5
CDR3 DNA: TGTGCCAGTAGCCTTGGGACCTCCCCGGAGACCCAGTACTTC
CDR3 protein: CASSLGTSPETQYF

D gene: -
clone size: -
V gene: TRBV6-6
J gene: TRBJ1-2
CDR3 DNA: TGTGCCAGCAGAAAACACCAGTCCCCGGACGGCTACACCTTC
CDR3 protein: CASRKHQSPDGYTF